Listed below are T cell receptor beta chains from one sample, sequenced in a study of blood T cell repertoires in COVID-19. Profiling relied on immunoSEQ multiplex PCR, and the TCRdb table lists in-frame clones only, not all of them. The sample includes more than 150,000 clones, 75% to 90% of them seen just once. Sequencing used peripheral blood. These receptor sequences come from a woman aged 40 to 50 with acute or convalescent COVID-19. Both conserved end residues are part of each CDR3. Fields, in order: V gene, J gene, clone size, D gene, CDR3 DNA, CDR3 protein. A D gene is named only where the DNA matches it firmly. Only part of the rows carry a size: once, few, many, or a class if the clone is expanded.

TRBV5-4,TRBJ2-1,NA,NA,TGTGCCAGCAGCTTTACAGGGTCCTACAATGAGCAGTTCTTC,CASSFTGSYNEQFF
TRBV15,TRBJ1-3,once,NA,TGTGCCACCAGCGCGAGCCCTCCAGCGGGAAACACCATATATTTT,CATSASPPAGNTIYF
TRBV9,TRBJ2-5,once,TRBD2,TGTGCCAGCAGCGATCAGCCGGGACCCGGGGGGGAGACCCAGTACTTC,CASSDQPGPGGETQYF
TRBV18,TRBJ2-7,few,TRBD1,TGTGCCAGCTCAGTGTCAGGACAGGGTTCCTACGAGCAGTACTTC,CASSVSGQGSYEQYF
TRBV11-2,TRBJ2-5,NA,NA,TGTGCCAGCAGCCCCGTATGGGGGGGCCAGGAGACCCAGTACTTC,CASSPVWGGQETQYF
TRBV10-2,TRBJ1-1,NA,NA,TGCGCCAGCAGTCGTGACGGGAGGGCTGAAGCTTTCTTT,CASSRDGRAEAFF
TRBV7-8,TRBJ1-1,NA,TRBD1,TGTGCCAGCAAGGATTCGGACAGGCGAGAGTGGAACACTGAAGCTTTCTTT,CASKDSDRREWNTEAFF
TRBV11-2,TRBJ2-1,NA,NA,TGTGCCAGCAGCGCTCGTACCGGGGGTGAGCAGTTCTTC,CASSARTGGEQFF
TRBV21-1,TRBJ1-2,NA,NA,TGTGCCAGCAGCAACGGACAGCCTAACTATGGCTACACCTTC,CASSNGQPNYGYTF
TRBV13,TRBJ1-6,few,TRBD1,TGTGCCAGCAGCATTTACCCCTCCGGGACAGGGAATTCACCCCTCCACTTT,CASSIYPSGTGNSPLHF